The 5 T cell receptor beta chains given below trace back to one sample, sequenced in a study of blood T cells in healthy people across ages. PCR was performed a second time for about 6 to 12 cycles using a sample-barcoded 5' primer and a J-beta primer mix. Via MiXCR, TCRdb re-called the 5' RACE reads, giving one row per CDR3 protein. The sample has hundreds of thousands of distinct CDR3 sequences; roughly 20% are singletons. Sequencing was carried out using blood. The receptors shown here come from a man aged 65 to 85 in good health.

In nucleotides, the CDR3 is TGTGCCACCAGCAGGCTGTGGGGGGCTGATCAGCCCCAGCATTTT. Its translation is CATSRLWGADQPQHF. This chain links TRBV15 with TRBJ1-5, with D perhaps TRBD1 (6 bases). Germline values: CDR1 LNHNV, CDR2 YYDKDF (reference sequence). This CDR3 is built from 15 residues. Trimming removed 3 bases from V and 5 bases from J, with 14 bases in between. The full variable domain, rest sourced from reference TRBV15 and TRBJ1-5, is DAMVIQNPRYQVTQFGKPVTLSCSQTLNHNVMYWYQQKSSQAPKLLFHYYDKDFNNEADTPDNFQSRRPNTSFCFLDIRSPGLGDTAMYLCATSRLWGADQPQHFGDGTRLSIL.

This clonotype showed up just once. The rearrangement joins TRBV20-1 to TRBJ2-3; 11 bases map to TRBD2. Per germline, CDR1 DFQATT and CDR2 SNEGSKA (reference sequence). This CDR3 is built from 16 residues. V was pared by 3 bases and J by 2 bases, with 7 bases of the junction left unmatched. The CDR3 sequence: CSASGIAGGPTDTQYF. CDR3 in DNA: TGCAGTGCTAGCGGGATAGCGGGAGGGCCCACAGATACGCAGTATTTT.

The gene calls are TRBV9 and TRBJ2-7; D may be TRBD1 (6 bases). CDR1 and CDR2 (germline): SGDLS, YYNGEE. The V gene lost 4 bases and the J gene lost 3 bases, with 11 bases spanning the gap. This CDR3 is built from 13 residues. For the CDR3, the DNA is TGTGCCAGCAGCTTCCGGGACAACTACGAGCAGTACTTC. Amino acid sequence: CASSFRDNYEQYF.

This chain uses TRBV5-1 with TRBJ1-4; the D is unclear. Germline V lookup: CDR1 SGHRS, CDR2 YFSETQ. V lost 0 bases to trimming and J lost 0 bases, with 15 bases between them. This CDR3 has 18 residues. The CDR3: CASSLVYIVPPTNEKLFF. CDR3 coding DNA: TGCGCCAGCAGCTTGGTGTACATAGTCCCCCCAACTAATGAAAAACTGTTTTTT. Full variable domain (outside the CDR3, taken from reference TRBV5-1 and TRBJ1-4): KAGVTQTPRYLIKTRGQQVTLSCSPISGHRSVSWYQQTPGQGLQFLFEYFSETQRNKGNFPGRFSGRQFSNSRSEMNVSTLELGDSALYLCASSLVYIVPPTNEKLFFGSGTQLSVL.

This clonotype came up a few times. This CDR3 is CASSEASGLSYNEQFF. The DNA of the CDR3 is TGTGCCAGCAGCGAGGCTAGCGGTCTCTCCTACAATGAGCAGTTCTTC. The chain carries TRBV12-3 or TRBV12-4 and TRBJ2-1, with 7 bases that match TRBD2. V lost 6 bases and J lost 0; bases outside the gene matches: 8. CDR3 length: 16 amino acids.